This T cell receptor beta chain was sequenced in a study of long-term antiretroviral therapy in people with HIV. An immunoSEQ assay, version v3.0, was performed at survey level. TCRdb keeps only in-frame clones here, not all; method: immunoSEQ multiplex PCR. The data show around 13,000 clones, roughly three quarters seen once. Germline lookup yields CDR1 LGHNA and CDR2 YSLEER. The CDR3 consists of 14 residues. Trimming left V 8 bases short and J 4 bases short, with 12 bases between. The specimen was unsorted PBMCs, collected 0.5 years before starting antiretroviral therapy. The chain has TRBV4-3 and TRBJ2-6, with D perhaps TRBD1 or TRBD2 (5 bases each). This clonotype was obtained from a middle-aged woman with HIV. CDR3 coding DNA: TGCGCCAGCGGATCGAGGGACGGGGCCAACGTCCTGACTTTC. Protein product: CASGSRDGANVLTF.